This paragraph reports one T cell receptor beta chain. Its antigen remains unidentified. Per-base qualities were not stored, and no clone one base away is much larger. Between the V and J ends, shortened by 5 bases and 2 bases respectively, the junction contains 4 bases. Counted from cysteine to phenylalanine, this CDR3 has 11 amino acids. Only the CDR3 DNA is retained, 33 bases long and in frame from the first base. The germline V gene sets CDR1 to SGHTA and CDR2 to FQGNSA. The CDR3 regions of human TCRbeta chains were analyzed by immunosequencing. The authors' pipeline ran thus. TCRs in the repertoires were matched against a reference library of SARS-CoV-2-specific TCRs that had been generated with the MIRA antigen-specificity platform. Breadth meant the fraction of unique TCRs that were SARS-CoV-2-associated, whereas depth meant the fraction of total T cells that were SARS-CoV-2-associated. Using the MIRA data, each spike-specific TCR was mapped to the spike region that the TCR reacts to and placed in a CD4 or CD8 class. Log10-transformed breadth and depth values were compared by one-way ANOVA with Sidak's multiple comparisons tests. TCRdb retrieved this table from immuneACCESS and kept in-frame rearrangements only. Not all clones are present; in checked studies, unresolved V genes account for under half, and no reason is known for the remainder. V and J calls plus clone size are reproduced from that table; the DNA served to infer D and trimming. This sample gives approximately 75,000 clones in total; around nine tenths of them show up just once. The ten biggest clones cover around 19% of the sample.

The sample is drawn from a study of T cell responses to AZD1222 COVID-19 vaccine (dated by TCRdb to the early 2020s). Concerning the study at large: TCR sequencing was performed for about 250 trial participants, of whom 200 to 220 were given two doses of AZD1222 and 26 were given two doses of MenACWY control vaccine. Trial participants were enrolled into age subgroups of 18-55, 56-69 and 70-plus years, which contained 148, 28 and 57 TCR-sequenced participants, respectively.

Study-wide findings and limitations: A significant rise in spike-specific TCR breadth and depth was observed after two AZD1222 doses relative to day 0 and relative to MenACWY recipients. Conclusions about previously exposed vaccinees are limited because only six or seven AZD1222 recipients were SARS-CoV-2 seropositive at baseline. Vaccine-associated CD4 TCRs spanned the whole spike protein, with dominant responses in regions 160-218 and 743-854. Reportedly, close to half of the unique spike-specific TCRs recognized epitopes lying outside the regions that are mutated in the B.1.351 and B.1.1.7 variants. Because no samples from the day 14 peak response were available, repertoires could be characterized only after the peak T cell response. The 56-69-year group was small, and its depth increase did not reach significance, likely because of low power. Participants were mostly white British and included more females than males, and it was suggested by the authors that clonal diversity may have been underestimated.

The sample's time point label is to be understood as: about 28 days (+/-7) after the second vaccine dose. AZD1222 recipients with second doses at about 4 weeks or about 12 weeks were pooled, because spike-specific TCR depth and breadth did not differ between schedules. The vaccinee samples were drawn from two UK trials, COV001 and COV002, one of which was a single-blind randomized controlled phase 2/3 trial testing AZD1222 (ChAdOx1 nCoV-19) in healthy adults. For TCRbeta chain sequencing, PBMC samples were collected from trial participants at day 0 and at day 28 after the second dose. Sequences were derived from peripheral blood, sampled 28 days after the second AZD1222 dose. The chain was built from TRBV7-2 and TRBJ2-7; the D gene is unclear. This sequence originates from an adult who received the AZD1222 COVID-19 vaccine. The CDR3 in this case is CASSATYEQYF. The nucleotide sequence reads TGTGCCAGCAGCGCCACCTACGAGCAGTACTTC.